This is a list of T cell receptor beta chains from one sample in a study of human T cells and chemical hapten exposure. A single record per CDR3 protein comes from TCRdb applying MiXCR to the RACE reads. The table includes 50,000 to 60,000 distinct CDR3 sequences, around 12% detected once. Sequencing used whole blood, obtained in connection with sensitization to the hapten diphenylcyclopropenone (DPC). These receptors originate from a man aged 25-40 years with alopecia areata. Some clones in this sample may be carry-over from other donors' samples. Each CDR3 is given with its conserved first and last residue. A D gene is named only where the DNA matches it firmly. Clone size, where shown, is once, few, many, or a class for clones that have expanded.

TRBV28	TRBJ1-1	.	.	CASSLYPVNTEAFF	TGTGCCAGCAGTTTATATCCGGTGAACACTGAAGCTTTCTTT
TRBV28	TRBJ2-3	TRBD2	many	CASSLILQRGGTDTQYF	TGTGCCAGCAGTTTAATCCTTCAGCGGGGGGGCACAGATACGCAGTATTTT
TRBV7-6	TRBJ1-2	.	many	CASSLASQGNYGYTF	TGTGCCAGCAGCTTAGCTTCCCAGGGGAACTATGGCTACACCTTC
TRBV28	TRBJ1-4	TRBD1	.	CASRGQGPNEKLFF	TGTGCCAGCAGGGGACAGGGCCCTAATGAAAAACTGTTTTTT
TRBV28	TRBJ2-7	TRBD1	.	CASSGQGPGNEQYF	TGTGCCAGCTCCGGACAGGGACCGGGCAACGAGCAGTACTTC
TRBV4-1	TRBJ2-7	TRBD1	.	CASSPYPQGASYEQYF	TGCGCCAGCAGCCCCTACCCTCAGGGGGCATCCTACGAGCAGTACTTC
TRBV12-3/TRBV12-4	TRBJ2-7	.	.	CASSLSSSGLHEQYF	TGTGCCAGCAGTTTATCGTCATCCGGTCTCCACGAGCAGTACTTC
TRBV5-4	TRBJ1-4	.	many	CASSNKDSVNEKLFF	TGTGCCAGCAGCAACAAGGACAGCGTGAATGAAAAACTGTTTTTT
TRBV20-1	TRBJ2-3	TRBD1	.	CSAVTGDGTDTQYF	TGCAGTGCTGTCACAGGGGATGGCACAGATACGCAGTATTTT
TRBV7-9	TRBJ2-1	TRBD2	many	CASSPRLADVYNEQFF	TGTGCCAGCAGCCCAAGACTAGCGGATGTCTACAATGAGCAGTTCTTC
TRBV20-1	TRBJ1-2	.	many	CSATWSVGARGYTF	TGCAGTGCTACCTGGTCCGTAGGGGCGCGGGGCTACACCTTC
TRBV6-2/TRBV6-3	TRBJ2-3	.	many	CASSYSYQGRDSTDTQYF	TGTGCCAGCAGTTACTCATACCAGGGGCGCGATTCCACAGATACGCAGTATTTT
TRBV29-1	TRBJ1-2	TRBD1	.	CSVEERISFGDRGPYYLLNYGYTF	TGCAGCGTTGAAGAACGGATTAGTTTCGGGGACAGGGGCCCCTATTACCTGTTAAACTATGGCTACACCTTC
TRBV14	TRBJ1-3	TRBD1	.	CASSQRVRDRFSGNTIYF	TGTGCCAGCAGCCAGAGGGTCCGGGACAGGTTCTCTGGAAACACCATATATTTT
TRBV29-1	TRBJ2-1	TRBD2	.	CSVEPEKRGGLYEQFF	TGCAGCGTTGAACCGGAAAAGCGGGGGGGTTTGTATGAGCAGTTCTTC
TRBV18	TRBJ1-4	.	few	CASSPPRGEYDEKLFF	TGTGCCAGCTCACCACCGAGGGGGGAGTACGATGAAAAACTGTTTTTT
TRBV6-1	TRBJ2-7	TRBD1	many	CASSSNWDSSYEQYF	TGTGCCAGCAGTTCCAATTGGGACAGCTCCTACGAGCAGTACTTC
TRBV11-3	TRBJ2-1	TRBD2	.	CASSLGLAGGTEQFF	TGTGCCAGCAGCTTAGGGCTAGCGGGGGGAACTGAGCAGTTCTTC
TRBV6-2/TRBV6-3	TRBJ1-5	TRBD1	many	CASSRPPGTGNQPQHF	TGTGCCAGCAGCCGCCCCCCCGGGACAGGAAATCAGCCCCAGCATTTT